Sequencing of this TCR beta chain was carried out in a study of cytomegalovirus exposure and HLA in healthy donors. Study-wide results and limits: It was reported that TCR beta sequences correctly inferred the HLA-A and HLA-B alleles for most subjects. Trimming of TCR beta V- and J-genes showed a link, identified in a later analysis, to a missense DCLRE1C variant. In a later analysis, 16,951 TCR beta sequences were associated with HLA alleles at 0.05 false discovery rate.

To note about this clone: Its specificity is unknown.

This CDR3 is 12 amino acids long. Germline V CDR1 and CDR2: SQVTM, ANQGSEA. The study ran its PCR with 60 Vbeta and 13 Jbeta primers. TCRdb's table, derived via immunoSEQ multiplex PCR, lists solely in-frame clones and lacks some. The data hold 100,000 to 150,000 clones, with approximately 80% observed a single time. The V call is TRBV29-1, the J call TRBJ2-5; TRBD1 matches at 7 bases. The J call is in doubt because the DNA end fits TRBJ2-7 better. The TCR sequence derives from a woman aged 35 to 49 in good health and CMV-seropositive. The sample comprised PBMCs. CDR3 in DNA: TGCAGCGTGGGGACAGCCTTCTACGAGCAGTACTTC. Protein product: CSVGTAFYEQYF.